The 17 T cell receptor beta chains below were found in one sample sequenced in a study of tumour-infiltrating T cells in Burkitt lymphoma. Data came from immunoSEQ multiplex PCR; TCRdb stores just in-frame clones and leaves some out. The sample includes about 14,000 clones, 30% seen only once; the top ten take around 6.4%. Sequencing was carried out using tumor tissue. These receptors were collected from a human donor with diffuse large B-cell lymphoma.

This clone ranks as medium-sized. V is TRBV6-1 and J is TRBJ2-7; D ambiguous. Trimming cost V 1 base and J 0 bases, with 10 bases left between them. Germline V gene sequence: CDR1 MNHNS, CDR2 SASEGT. This CDR3 region has 15 residues. The CDR3 region has the DNA TGTGCCAGCAGTGAAGGCCCAGGAAGCTCCTACGAGCAGTACTTC. Amino acid sequence: CASSEGPGSSYEQYF.

The gene calls are TRBV7-9 and TRBJ1-1; no clear D gene. The CDR3 runs 11 residues. Germline V gene data show CDR1 as SEHNR and CDR2 as FQNEAQ (reference sequence). V was trimmed by 6 bases and J by 6 bases, leaving 8 bases between them. Written as DNA, the CDR3 is TGTGCCAGCAGATCCCTCCCTGAAGCTTTCTTT. Translated, it gives CASRSLPEAFF. The entire variable domain, with the rest obtained from reference TRBV7-9 and TRBJ1-1, is as follows: DTGVSQNPRHKITKRGQNVTFRCDPISEHNRLYWYRQTLGQGPEFLTYFQNEAQLEKSRLLSDRFSAERPKGSFSTLEIQRTEQGDSAMYLCASRSLPEAFFGQGTRLTVV.

This clone was counted a few times. The chain links TRBV11-1 to TRBJ2-2; a possible D gene is TRBD1 (6 bases). Germline CDR1 and CDR2: SGHAT and FQDESV (reference sequence). This CDR3 is 15 amino acids long. V was clipped by 0 bases and J by 6 bases, with 11 bases between them. In DNA form, the CDR3 reads TGTGCCAGCAGCTTAGCACAGGGTGCAGCCGGGGAGCTGTTTTTT. Amino acid sequence: CASSLAQGAAGELFF.

To note about this clone: The same CDR3 is also encoded by other DNA sequences in this sample. The CDR3 DNA reads TGTGCCAGCAGCGCCACAGTGAACACTGAAGCTTTCTTT. Residues: CASSATVNTEAFF. The chain recombines TRBV5-6 with TRBJ1-1, with unresolved D. The CDR3 contains 13 residues. The germline gives CDR1 SGHDT, CDR2 YYEEEE. V lost 4 bases and J lost 0, with 7 bases in between.

The gene calls are TRBV6-6 and TRBJ2-6, with D unresolved. V was trimmed by 5 bases and J by 4 bases, leaving 12 bases between them. Germline V gene lookup returns CDR1 MNHNY and CDR2 SVGAGI (reference sequence). This CDR3 contains 15 residues. The CDR3 reads CASSRLPEGANVLTF. As DNA, the CDR3 is TGTGCCAGCAGTCGGCTCCCGGAGGGGGCCAACGTCCTGACTTTC.

This rearrangement joins TRBV5-4 to TRBJ2-5; weak D call: TRBD2 (6 bases). The CDR3 extends over 15 amino acids. Germline CDR1 and CDR2: SGHNT and YYREEE (reference sequence). V gave up 6 bases and J gave up 3 bases, with 18 bases separating them. CDR3 residues: CASTARGTTKETQYF. CDR3 bases: TGTGCCAGCACCGCTCGCGGGACCACCAAAGAGACCCAGTACTTC.

The gene calls are TRBV19 and TRBJ2-1; TRBD2 matches at 13 bases. Germline CDR1 is LNHDA and CDR2 is SQIVND (reference sequence). This CDR3 contains 16 residues. With 2 bases clipped from V and 6 bases from J, the junction kept 4 bases outside the gene matches. The CDR3 coding sequence is TGTGCCAGTAGTATATCCGGGACTAGCGGGATCAATGAGCAGTTCTTC. It specifies CASSISGTSGINEQFF.

The V call is TRBV5-4, the J call TRBJ1-1; D perhaps matches TRBD1 (5 bases). The ends were cut back, 0 bases at V and 1 base at J, with 10 bases in the middle. Germline lookup yields CDR1 SGHNT and CDR2 YYREEE (reference sequence). The CDR3 runs to 15 residues. In DNA form, the CDR3 reads TGTGCCAGCAGCTTGGTGGGGACTCCGAACACTGAAGCTTTCTTT. Protein: CASSLVGTPNTEAFF.

The rearrangement links TRBV7-9 to TRBJ1-1; D is uncertain. Germline V gene data show CDR1 as SEHNR and CDR2 as FQNEAQ (reference sequence). The length of the CDR3 is 13 residues. V lost 3 bases and J 12 bases, leaving 17 bases between the germline ends. This chain's CDR3 is CASSLSTRIGTFF. The CDR3 DNA sequence: TGTGCCAGCAGCTTGTCTACCAGGATAGGAACTTTCTTT. Combining the CDR3 with reference TRBV7-9 and TRBJ1-1 gives the whole variable domain DTGVSQNPRHKITKRGQNVTFRCDPISEHNRLYWYRQTLGQGPEFLTYFQNEAQLEKSRLLSDRFSAERPKGSFSTLEIQRTEQGDSAMYLCASSLSTRIGTFFGQGTRLTVV.

This clone showed up just a few times. V is TRBV2 and J is TRBJ1-5, with D perhaps TRBD1 (5 bases). The germline V gene encodes CDR1 SNHLY and CDR2 FYNNEI. This CDR3 contains 16 residues. V lost 7 bases and J 0 bases, leaving 16 bases between the germline ends. The CDR3 reads CASIPGRENSNQPQHF. CDR3 DNA sequence: TGTGCCAGCATCCCCGGCAGGGAGAATAGCAATCAGCCCCAGCATTTT.

This clone was seen more than once but under ten times. The rearrangement joins TRBV7-8 to TRBJ2-6, with 9 bases identical to TRBD1. The junction had 9 bases not matched to a gene; V was cut back by 0 bases and J by 3 bases. The CDR3 extends over 19 amino acids. Germline V gene sequence: CDR1 SGHVS, CDR2 FQNEAQ. The CDR3 region has the DNA TGTGCCAGCAGCTTAGCGTGGGGACAGGGCCTCTTTGGGGCCAACGTCCTGACTTTC. Residues: CASSLAWGQGLFGANVLTF.

In this sample, this clone is medium-sized. V usage is TRBV7-9 and J usage is TRBJ1-1, with D perhaps matching TRBD1 (6 bases). The CDR3 has 14 amino acids. The V gene lost 3 bases and the J gene lost 4 bases, with 12 bases spanning the gap. CDR1 SEHNR and CDR2 FQNEAQ come from the germline V gene (reference sequence). DNA of the CDR3: TGTGCCAGCAGCTTCACAGGGAGGCGCACTGAAGCTTTCTTT. It specifies CASSFTGRRTEAFF.

This chain links TRBV19 with TRBJ1-2, with 7 bases fitting TRBD1. CDR3 length: 15 amino acids. Germline V gene sequence: CDR1 LNHDA, CDR2 SQIVND (reference sequence). V shed 5 bases, J shed 2 bases, and the junction held 8 bases outside the gene matches. CDR3 amino acids: CASSLGTAINYGYTF. The DNA for the CDR3 is TGTGCCAGTAGTCTCGGGACAGCCATCAACTATGGCTACACCTTC.

The chain employs TRBV6-1 and TRBJ2-7; 10 bases align to TRBD2. Per germline, CDR1 MNHNS and CDR2 SASEGT. The CDR3 length is 12 residues. The trim removed 6 bases at V and 5 bases at J, leaving 1 base unmatched. DNA for the CDR3: TGTGCCAGCAGCCTAGCGGGAGACGAGCAGTACTTC. This gives the protein CASSLAGDEQYF.

The J gene is TRBJ2-2, the V gene TRBV7-9; TRBD1 agrees at 9 bases. CDR1 is SEHNR and CDR2 is FQNEAQ in the germline V gene (reference sequence). The CDR3 loop spans 16 amino acids. V dropped 5 bases and J dropped 3; count of bases not matched to a gene: 7. CDR3 coding DNA: TGTGCCAGCAGCCCCACAGGGGGCAGGGACACCGGGGAGCTGTTTTTT. Translation: CASSPTGGRDTGELFF.

This clone is deemed medium-sized. The V call is TRBV28, the J call TRBJ1-1, with D possibly TRBD1 on 6 matching bases. The germline V gene has CDR1 MDHEN and CDR2 SYDVKM. The CDR3 runs 13 residues. Trimming left V 5 bases short and J 0 bases short, with 7 bases between. The CDR3 region is CASSGGLNTEAFF. As DNA, the CDR3 is TGTGCCAGCAGTGGGGGCCTGAACACTGAAGCTTTCTTT.

This chain joins TRBV10-3 and TRBJ2-3, with TRBD2 matching over 9 bases. CDR1 ENHRY and CDR2 SYGVKD come from the germline V gene. V shed 2 bases, J shed 2 bases, and the junction held 2 bases outside the gene matches. This CDR3 contains 15 residues. The chain's CDR3 is CAISEVAGATDTQYF. The CDR3 coding sequence is TGTGCCATCAGTGAGGTAGCGGGAGCCACAGATACGCAGTATTTT.